A selection of T cell receptor beta chains follows, all from one sample in a study of regulatory T cells in long-lasting Graves disease. TCRdb re-called the multiplex PCR reads with MiXCR, one entry per CDR3 protein. The sample holds approximately 350,000 distinct CDR3 sequences; about 16% are singletons and the top ten take roughly a fifth. These sequences were also reported in another study, on T cells in Graves' hyperthyroidism and ophthalmopathy.

Material: peripheral blood mononuclear cells (PBMCs), obtained at new diagnosis, from a patient treated with antithyroid drugs. Receptors were obtained from a woman aged 18-35 years with Graves disease. Both conserved end residues are trimmed from each CDR3.

cdr3_length	v_call	j_call	cdr3_aa
12	TRBV27	TRBJ2-7	ASSLVGSLREQY
13	TRBV9	TRBJ2-1	ASSPASGDNNEQF
13	TRBV3-1	TRBJ2-5	ASSQERGLQETQY
17	TRBV2	TRBJ2-7	ASSLFPLTSRGGSYEQY
14	TRBV7-2	TRBJ2-2	ASSPVAGVVTGELF
11	TRBV20-1	TRBJ2-1	SALGFGNDEQF
11	TRBV11-3	TRBJ2-1	ASSFGLGVRQF
17	TRBV15	TRBJ2-2	ATSRALTAGRGGTGELF
13	TRBV2	TRBJ1-2	ASSEAEGGGYGCT
11	TRBV6-1	TRBJ2-1	AGTRGGGNEQF
13	TRBV6-2/TRBV6-3	TRBJ2-3	ASSFLSGGADTQY
9	TRBV5-1	TRBJ2-1	ASMQSSEQF
15	TRBV7-8	TRBJ2-3	ASSFGTSGTSTDTQY
14	TRBV6-2/TRBV6-3	TRBJ2-2	ASSYEGTRITGELF
11	TRBV2	.	ASEDLGEETQY
13	TRBV27	TRBJ2-1	ASSLGDRVGNEQF
13	TRBV4-1	TRBJ2-5	ASSTLAGVRETQY
12	TRBV30	TRBJ1-2	AWSVGGSGYGYT
12	TRBV12-3/TRBV12-4	TRBJ2-2	ASSLVRATGELF
11	TRBV4-2	TRBJ1-1	ASRGLQGTEAF
14	TRBV10-3	TRBJ1-6	AISSGQGIRNSPLH
12	TRBV7-9	TRBJ1-2	ASSPGTADYGYT
14	TRBV30	TRBJ1-4	AWSVVLRGDREKLF
12	TRBV29-1	TRBJ1-1	SVGGSRAPTEAF
14	TRBV7-9	TRBJ1-6	ASSLTDRAHNSPLH
11	TRBV10-3	TRBJ2-7	AIRYTGDYEQY
13	TRBV28	TRBJ2-1	ASRGGGGEDNEQF
12	TRBV27	TRBJ2-7	ASSLRTSGVEQY
12	TRBV6-5	TRBJ1-2	ASSLRDGVYGYT
15	TRBV4-2	TRBJ2-5	ASSQEAGLAGEETQY
16	TRBV28	TRBJ2-7	ASSLGLGVSGSSYEQY
15	TRBV7-8	TRBJ2-4	ASSPWRSAGESNIQY
13	TRBV30	TRBJ2-1	AWGIDASSYNEQF
11	TRBV12-5	TRBJ2-5	ASGGRAEETQY
14	TRBV6-5	TRBJ2-7	ASSYLGGDQGAEQY
10	TRBV2	TRBJ1-1	ASSAAPTEAF
13	TRBV14	TRBJ2-1	ASSQDSMGKNEQF
12	TRBV28	TRBJ1-2	ASSTGQGIRGYT
11	TRBV30	TRBJ1-5	AWATLSNQPQH
15	TRBV3-1	TRBJ1-1	ASRPHWAESLNTEAF
13	TRBV6-2/TRBV6-3	TRBJ2-5	ASSYGAGGGETQY
11	TRBV2	TRBJ2-5	ASLAGGLETQY
13	TRBV7-9	TRBJ1-1	ASSLGSPKRTEAF
11	TRBV2	TRBJ1-1	ASTQGEGTEAF
12	TRBV11-2	TRBJ1-6	ASSWGQGDSPLH